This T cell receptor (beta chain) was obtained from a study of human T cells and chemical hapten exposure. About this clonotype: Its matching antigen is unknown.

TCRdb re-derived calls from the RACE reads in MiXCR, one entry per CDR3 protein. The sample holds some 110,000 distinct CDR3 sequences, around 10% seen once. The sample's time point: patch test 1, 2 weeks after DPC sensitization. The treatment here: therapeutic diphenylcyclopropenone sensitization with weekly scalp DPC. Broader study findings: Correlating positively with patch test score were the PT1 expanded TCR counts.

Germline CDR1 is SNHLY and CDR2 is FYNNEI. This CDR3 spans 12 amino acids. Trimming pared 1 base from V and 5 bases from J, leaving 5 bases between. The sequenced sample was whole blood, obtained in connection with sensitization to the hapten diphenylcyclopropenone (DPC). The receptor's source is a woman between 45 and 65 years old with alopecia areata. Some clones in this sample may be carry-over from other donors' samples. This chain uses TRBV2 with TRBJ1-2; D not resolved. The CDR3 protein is CASSEGFYGYTF. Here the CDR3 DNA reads TGTGCCAGCAGTGAAGGGTTTTATGGCTACACCTTC.